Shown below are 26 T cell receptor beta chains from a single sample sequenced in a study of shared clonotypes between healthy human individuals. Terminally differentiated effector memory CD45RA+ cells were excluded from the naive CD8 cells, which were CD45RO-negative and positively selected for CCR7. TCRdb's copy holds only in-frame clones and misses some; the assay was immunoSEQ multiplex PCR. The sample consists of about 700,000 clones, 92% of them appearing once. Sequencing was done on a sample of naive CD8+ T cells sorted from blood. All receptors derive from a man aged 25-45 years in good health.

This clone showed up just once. CDR3 bases: TGTGCCTGGAGCCGGGAGGTTTCCTACAATGAGCAGTTCTTC. It translates to CAWSREVSYNEQFF. The chain has TRBV30 and TRBJ2-1, with 7 positions matching TRBD2. The germline V gene encodes CDR1 GTSNPN and CDR2 SVGIG (reference sequence). V was pared by 3 bases and J by 1 base, with 3 bases of the junction left unmatched. This CDR3 comprises 14 residues. Filled out from reference TRBV30 and TRBJ2-1, the complete variable domain reads SQTIHQWPATLVQPVGSPLSLECTVEGTSNPNLYWYRQAAGRGLQLLFYSVGIGQISSEVPQNLSASRPQDRQFILSSKKLLLSDSGFYLCAWSREVSYNEQFFGPGTRLTVL.

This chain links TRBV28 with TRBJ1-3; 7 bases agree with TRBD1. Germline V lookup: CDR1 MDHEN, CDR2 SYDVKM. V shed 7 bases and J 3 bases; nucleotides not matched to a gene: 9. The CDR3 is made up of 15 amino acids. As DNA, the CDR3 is TGTGCCAGCACCCCCGAGACAGGGTTTGGAAACACCATATATTTT. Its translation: CASTPETGFGNTIYF.

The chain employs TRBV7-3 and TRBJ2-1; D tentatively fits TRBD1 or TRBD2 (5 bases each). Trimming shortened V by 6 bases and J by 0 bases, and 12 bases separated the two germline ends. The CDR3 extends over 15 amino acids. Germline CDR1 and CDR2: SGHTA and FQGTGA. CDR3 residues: CASRGDGRSYNEQFF. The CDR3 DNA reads TGTGCCAGCAGAGGGGACGGACGCTCCTACAATGAGCAGTTCTTC.

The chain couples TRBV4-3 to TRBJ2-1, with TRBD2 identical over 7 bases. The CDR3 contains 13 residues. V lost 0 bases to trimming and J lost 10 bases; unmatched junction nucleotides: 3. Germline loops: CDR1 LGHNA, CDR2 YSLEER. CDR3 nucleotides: TGCGCCAGCAGCCAAGATCTCGGGAGGGAGCAGTTCTTC. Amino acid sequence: CASSQDLGREQFF.

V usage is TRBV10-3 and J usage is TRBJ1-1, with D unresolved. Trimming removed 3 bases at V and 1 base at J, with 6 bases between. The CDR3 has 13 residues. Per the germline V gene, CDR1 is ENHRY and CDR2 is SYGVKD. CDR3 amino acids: CAISDQQNTEAFF. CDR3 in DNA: TGTGCCATCAGTGACCAACAGAACACTGAAGCTTTCTTT.

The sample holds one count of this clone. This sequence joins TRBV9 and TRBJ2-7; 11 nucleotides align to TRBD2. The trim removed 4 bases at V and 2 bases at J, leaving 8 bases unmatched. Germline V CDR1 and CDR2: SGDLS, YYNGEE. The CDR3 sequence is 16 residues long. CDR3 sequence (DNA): TGTGCCAGCAGCCCCTACACTAGCGGGAGAGCCTACGAGCAGTACTTC. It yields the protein CASSPYTSGRAYEQYF.

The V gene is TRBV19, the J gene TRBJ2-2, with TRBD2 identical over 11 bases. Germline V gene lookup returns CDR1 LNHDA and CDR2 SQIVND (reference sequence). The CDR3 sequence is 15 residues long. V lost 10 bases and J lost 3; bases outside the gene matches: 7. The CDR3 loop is CAIPSGRPDTGELFF. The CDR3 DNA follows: TGTGCCATTCCTAGCGGGAGGCCCGACACCGGGGAGCTGTTTTTT. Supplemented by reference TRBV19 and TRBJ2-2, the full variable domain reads DGGITQSPKYLFRKEGQNVTLSCEQNLNHDAMYWYRQDPGQGLRLIYYSQIVNDFQKGDIAEGYSVSREKKESFPLTVTSAQKNPTAFYLCAIPSGRPDTGELFFGEGSRLTVL.

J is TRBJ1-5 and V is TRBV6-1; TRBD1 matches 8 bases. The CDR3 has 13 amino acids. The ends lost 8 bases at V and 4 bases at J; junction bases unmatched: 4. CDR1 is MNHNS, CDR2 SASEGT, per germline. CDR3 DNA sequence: TGTGCCAGCGCCCGGACAGGGAATCAGCCCCAGCATTTT. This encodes CASARTGNQPQHF.

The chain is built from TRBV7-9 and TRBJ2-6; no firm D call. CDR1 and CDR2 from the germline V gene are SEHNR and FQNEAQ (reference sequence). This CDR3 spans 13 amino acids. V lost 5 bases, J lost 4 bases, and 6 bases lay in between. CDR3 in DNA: TGTGCCAGCAGCCCCAGGGGGGCCAACGTCCTGACTTTC. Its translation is CASSPRGANVLTF.

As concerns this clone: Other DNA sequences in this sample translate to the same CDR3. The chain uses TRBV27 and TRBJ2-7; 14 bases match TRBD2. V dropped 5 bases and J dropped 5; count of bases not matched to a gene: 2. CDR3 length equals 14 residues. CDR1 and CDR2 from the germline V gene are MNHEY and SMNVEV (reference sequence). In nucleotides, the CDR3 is TGTGCCAGCAGTCCGGGACTAGCGGGAGACGAGCAGTACTTC. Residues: CASSPGLAGDEQYF.

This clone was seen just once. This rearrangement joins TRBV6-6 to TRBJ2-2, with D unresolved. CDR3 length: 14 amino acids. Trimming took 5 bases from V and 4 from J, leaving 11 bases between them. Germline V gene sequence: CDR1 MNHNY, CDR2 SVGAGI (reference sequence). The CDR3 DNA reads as TGTGCCAGCAGTGACGACACCCCCACCGGGGAGCTGTTTTTT. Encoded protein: CASSDDTPTGELFF.

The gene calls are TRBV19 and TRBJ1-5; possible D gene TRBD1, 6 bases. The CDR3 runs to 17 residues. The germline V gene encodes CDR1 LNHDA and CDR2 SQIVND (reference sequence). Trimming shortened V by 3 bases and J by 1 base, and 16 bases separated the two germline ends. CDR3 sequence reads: CASSIMDSRGSNQPQHF. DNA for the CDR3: TGTGCCAGTAGTATCATGGACAGCCGGGGCAGCAATCAGCCCCAGCATTTT.

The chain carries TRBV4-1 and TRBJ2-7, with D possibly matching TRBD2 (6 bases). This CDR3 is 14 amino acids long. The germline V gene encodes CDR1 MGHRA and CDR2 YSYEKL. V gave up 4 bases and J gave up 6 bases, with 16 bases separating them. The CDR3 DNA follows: TGCGCCAGCAGCCCCGGGGGAAACCGCTTCGAGCAGTACTTC. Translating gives CASSPGGNRFEQYF.

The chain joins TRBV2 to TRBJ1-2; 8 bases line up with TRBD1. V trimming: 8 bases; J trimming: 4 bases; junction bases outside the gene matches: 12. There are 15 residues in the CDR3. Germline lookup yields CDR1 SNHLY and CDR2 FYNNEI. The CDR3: CASLGTGPRGYGYTF. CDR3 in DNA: TGTGCCAGCCTGGGGACAGGTCCCAGAGGCTATGGCTACACCTTC.

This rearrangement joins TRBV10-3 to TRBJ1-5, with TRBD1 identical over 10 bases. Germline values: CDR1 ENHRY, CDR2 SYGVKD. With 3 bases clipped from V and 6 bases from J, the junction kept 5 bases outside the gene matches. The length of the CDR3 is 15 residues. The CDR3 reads CAISETGTGAQPQHF. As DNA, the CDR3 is TGTGCCATCAGTGAAACCGGGACAGGGGCTCAGCCCCAGCATTTT.

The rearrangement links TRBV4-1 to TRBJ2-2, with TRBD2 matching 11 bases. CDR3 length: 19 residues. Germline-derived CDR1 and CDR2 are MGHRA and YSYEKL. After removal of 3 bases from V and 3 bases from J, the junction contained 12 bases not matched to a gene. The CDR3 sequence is CASSQRSVAGGPDTGELFF. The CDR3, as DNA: TGCGCCAGCAGCCAGCGCTCGGTAGCGGGAGGGCCTGACACCGGGGAGCTGTTTTTT.

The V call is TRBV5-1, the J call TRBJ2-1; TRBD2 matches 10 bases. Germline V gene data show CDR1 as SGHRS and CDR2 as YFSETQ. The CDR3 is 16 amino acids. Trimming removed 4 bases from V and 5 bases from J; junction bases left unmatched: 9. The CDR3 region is CASSRLAGGRDNEQFF. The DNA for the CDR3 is TGCGCCAGCAGCAGATTAGCGGGAGGTAGGGACAATGAGCAGTTCTTC.

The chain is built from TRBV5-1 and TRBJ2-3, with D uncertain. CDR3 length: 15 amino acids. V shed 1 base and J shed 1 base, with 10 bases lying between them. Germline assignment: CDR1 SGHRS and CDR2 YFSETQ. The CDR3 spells CASSLPLGGTDTQYF. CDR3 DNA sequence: TGCGCCAGCAGCTTGCCCCTAGGTGGCACAGATACGCAGTATTTT. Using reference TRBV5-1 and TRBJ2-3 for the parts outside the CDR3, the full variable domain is KAGVTQTPRYLIKTRGQQVTLSCSPISGHRSVSWYQQTPGQGLQFLFEYFSETQRNKGNFPGRFSGRQFSNSRSEMNVSTLELGDSALYLCASSLPLGGTDTQYFGPGTRLTVL.

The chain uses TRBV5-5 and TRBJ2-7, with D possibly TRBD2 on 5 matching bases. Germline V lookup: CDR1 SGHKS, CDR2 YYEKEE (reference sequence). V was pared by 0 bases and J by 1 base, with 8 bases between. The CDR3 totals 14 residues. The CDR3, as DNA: TGTGCCAGCAGCTTGGTTCGGGGTTCCTACGAGCAGTACTTC. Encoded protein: CASSLVRGSYEQYF.

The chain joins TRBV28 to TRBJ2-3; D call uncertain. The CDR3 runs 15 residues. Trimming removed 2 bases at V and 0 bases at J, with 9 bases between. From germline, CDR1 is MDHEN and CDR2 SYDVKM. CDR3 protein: CASSLRVTSTDTQYF. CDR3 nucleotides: TGTGCCAGCAGTTTACGTGTGACTAGCACAGATACGCAGTATTTT.

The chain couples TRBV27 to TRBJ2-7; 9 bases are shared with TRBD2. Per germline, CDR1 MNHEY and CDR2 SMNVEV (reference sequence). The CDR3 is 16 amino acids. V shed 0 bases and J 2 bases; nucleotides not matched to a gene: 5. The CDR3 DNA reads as TGTGCCAGCAGTTTATCAGTTAGCGGGAGCGCCTACGAGCAGTACTTC. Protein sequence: CASSLSVSGSAYEQYF.

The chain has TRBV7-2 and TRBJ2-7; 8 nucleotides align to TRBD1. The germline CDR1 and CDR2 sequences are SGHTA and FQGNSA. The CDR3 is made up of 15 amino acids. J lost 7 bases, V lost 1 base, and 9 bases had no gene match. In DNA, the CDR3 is TGTGCCAGCAGCTTAGACCACGGGACAGGCGGGGAGCAGTACTTC. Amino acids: CASSLDHGTGGEQYF. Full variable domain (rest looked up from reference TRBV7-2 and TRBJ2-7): GAGVSQSPSNKVTEKGKDVELRCDPISGHTALYWYRQSLGQGLEFLIYFQGNSAPDKSGLPSDRFSAERTGGSVSTLTIQRTQQEDSAVYLCASSLDHGTGGEQYFGPGTRLTVT.

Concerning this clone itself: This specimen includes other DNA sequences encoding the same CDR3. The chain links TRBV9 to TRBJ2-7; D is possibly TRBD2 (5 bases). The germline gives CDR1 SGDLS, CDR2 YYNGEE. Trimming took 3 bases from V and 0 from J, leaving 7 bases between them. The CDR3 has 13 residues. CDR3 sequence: CASSAAGSYEQYF. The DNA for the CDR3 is TGTGCCAGCAGCGCTGCGGGCTCCTACGAGCAGTACTTC.

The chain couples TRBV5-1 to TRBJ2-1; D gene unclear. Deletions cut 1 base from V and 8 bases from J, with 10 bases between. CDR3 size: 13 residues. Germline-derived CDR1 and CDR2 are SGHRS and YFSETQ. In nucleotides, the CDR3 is TGCGCCAGCAGCTTGAGGTCTGTCGATGAGCAGTTCTTC. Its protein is CASSLRSVDEQFF.

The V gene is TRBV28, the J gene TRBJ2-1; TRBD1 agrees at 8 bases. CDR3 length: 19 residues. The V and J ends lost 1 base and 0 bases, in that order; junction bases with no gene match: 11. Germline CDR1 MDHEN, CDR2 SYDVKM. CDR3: CASSLSFTTGGSSYNEQFF. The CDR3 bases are TGTGCCAGCAGTTTATCCTTTACAACAGGGGGAAGCTCCTACAATGAGCAGTTCTTC.

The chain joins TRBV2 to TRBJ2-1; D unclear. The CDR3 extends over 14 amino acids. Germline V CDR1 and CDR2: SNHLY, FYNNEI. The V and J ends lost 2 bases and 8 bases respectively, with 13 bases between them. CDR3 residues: CASSESTPEDEQFF. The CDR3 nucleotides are TGTGCCAGCAGTGAATCGACTCCCGAAGATGAGCAGTTCTTC.